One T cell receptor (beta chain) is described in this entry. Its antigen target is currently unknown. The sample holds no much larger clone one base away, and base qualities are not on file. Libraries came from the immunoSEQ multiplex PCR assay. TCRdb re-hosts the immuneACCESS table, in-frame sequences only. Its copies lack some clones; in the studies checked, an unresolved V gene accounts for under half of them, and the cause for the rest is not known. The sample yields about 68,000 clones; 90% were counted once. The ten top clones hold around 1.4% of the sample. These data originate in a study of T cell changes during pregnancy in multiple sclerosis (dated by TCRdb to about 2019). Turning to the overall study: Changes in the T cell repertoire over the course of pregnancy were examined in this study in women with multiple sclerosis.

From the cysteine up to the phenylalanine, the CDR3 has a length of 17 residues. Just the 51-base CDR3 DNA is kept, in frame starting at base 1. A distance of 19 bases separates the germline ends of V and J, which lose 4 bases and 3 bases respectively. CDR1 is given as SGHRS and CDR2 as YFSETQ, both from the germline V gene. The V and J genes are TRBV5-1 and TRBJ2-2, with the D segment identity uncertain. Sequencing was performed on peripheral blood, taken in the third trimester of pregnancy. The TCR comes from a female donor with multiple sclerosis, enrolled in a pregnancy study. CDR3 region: CASSPKISLVHTGELFF. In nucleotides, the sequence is TGCGCCAGCAGCCCGAAAATAAGTCTAGTTCACACCGGGGAGCTGTTTTTT.